The present T cell receptor beta chain was sequenced within a study of tumor-infiltrating lymphocytes in primary liver carcinoma. General study findings and limits: Merely about 8-25% of top clones occurred in all five tumor regions.

TCR beta cDNA was made from around 520 ng total RNA with a constant-region primer. Modified slightly, ARM-PCR produced TCR beta libraries over three nested multiplex PCR rounds. Researchers ran the first two PCR rounds for approximately 10 cycles each with TRBV1-TRBV30 forward primers and a C-beta reverse primer. TCRdb redid the calling of the multiplex PCR reads with MiXCR, one entry per CDR3 protein. Here the sample spans some 180,000 distinct CDR3 sequences, 85% being singletons. Unsorted bulk tissue of about 20-30 mg yielded co-extracted RNA and DNA. Primary liver carcinomas in the patients were surgically resected. On this clonotype: Antigen unknown. Mismatch with germline at one junction end may stem from a read error.

Germline V gene lookup returns CDR1 SGHAT and CDR2 FQNNGV. The CDR3 covers 15 residues. The clonotype comes from a man in his forties with primary liver carcinoma and hepatitis B virus infection. The chain links TRBV11-2 to TRBJ2-4; D remains unclear. Input material: tumor tissue from primary liver carcinoma. DNA of the CDR3: TGTGCCGGCTCCACTTCGGCGGTAGCCAAAAACATTGAGTACTTC. Its translation: CAGSTSAVAKNIEYF.